This T cell receptor beta chain was recovered during a study of T cell responses to AZD1222 COVID-19 vaccine (dated by TCRdb to the early 2020s). As for the study more broadly: A total of about 250 trial participants underwent TCR sequencing, of whom some 200 had received two doses of AZD1222 and around 26 had received two doses of the MenACWY control vaccine. Enrollment into the trials was organized by age into subgroups of 18-55, 56-69 and 70-plus years, and those subgroups contained roughly 140, 27 and 60 TCR-sequenced participants, respectively.

The CDR3 regions of human TCRbeta chains were analyzed by immunosequencing. Per the source publication's procedure: Repertoire TCRs were checked for matches against a reference library of SARS-CoV-2-specific TCRs that had been generated using the MIRA antigen-specificity platform. Breadth was defined as the fraction of unique TCRs that were SARS-CoV-2-associated, and depth was defined as the fraction of total T cells that were SARS-CoV-2-associated. Each spike-specific TCR was assigned to its reactive spike region and to a CD4 or CD8 class using the MIRA data. Log10-transformed breadth and depth values were compared by one-way ANOVA with Sidak's multiple comparisons tests. The immuneACCESS repertoire file appears here via TCRdb, limited to in-frame rearrangements. These files lack a portion of the clones; in checked studies, under half of the deficit traces to unresolved V genes, and the cause of the others is not known. V and J calls plus clone size are reproduced from that table; the DNA served to infer D and trimming. In all, the sample holds 150,000 to 200,000 clones, and 75% to 90% of those were seen once. 2.5% to 3% of the sample belongs to the ten largest clones.

Sequences SGHVS (CDR1) and FNYEAQ (CDR2) are obtained from the germline V gene. The CDR3 covers 16 residues, taking in both the cysteine and the phenylalanine. Just the 48-base CDR3 DNA is kept, in frame starting at base 1. Trimming accounts for 5 bases at V and 3 bases at J, while the number of junction bases matched to no gene is 13. Reading the label with the study, this specimen's time point is: baseline before first vaccination. The treatment or condition tag for this specimen amounts to: meningococcal conjugate vaccine given as trial control. Vaccinee samples came from UK trials COV001 and COV002, including a single-blind randomized controlled phase 2/3 trial of AZD1222 (ChAdOx1 nCoV-19) in healthy adults. For TCRbeta chain sequencing, PBMC samples were collected from trial participants at day 0 and at day 28 after the second dose. Of note for this clone: It lacks a known antigen. Qualities for individual bases were not recorded, and no much larger clone is one base off.

The research as a whole found: In the small 56-69-year group, the increase in depth fell short of significance, most likely because of low power. Reportedly, almost half of the unique spike-specific TCRs recognized epitopes lying outside the regions that are mutated in the B.1.351 and B.1.1.7 variants. Because no day 14 peak-response samples were available, repertoires were characterized only after the peak T cell response. After two AZD1222 doses, both the breadth and the depth of spike-specific TCRs were significantly higher than at day 0 and than in MenACWY recipients. Vaccine-associated CD4 TCRs spanned the whole spike protein, with dominant responses in regions 160-218 and 743-854. Conclusions about previously exposed vaccinees were limited because only five to seven AZD1222 recipients were SARS-CoV-2 seropositive at baseline. Most participants were white British and females outnumbered males, and the authors suggested that clonal diversity may have been underestimated.

This receptor was obtained from an adult in good health. The rearrangement joined TRBV7-6 to TRBJ2-7, and 7 bases in between align with TRBD2. The source material was peripheral blood, sampled on day 0 of MenACWY control vaccination. The CDR3: CASSLGGAGVVYEQYF. The DNA reads as follows: TGTGCCAGCAGCCTTGGAGGGGCGGGAGTGGTCTACGAGCAGTACTTC.